Presented here are 14 T cell receptor beta chains from one specimen sequenced in a study of OX40 agonist ivuxolimab in advanced cancers. Assay used: immunoSEQ multiplex PCR; TCRdb lists only in-frame clones, some missing. This sample has tens of thousands of clones; around 80% occur once, and the top ten carry 1% to 1.3%. Sequences were derived from CD4+ or CD8+ T cells sorted from blood, sampled in a trial of the OX40 agonist ivuxolimab. Every receptor here comes from an adult with an advanced solid tumor such as melanoma, head and neck, liver or kidney cancer.

Only a few counts were recorded for this clone. The chain links TRBV5-6 to TRBJ1-2; 7 nucleotides match TRBD1. Germline V CDR1 and CDR2: SGHDT, YYEEEE. CDR3 length: 13 residues. Losses at the gene ends were 0 bases for V and 10 bases for J; bases not matched to a gene: 6. CDR3 coding DNA: TGTGCCAGCAGCTTGGCGACAGGGAGGGACTACACCTTC. Translation gives CASSLATGRDYTF.

The rearrangement uses TRBV5-4 and TRBJ2-2; maybe TRBD1 (6 bases). There are 15 residues in the CDR3. Per germline, CDR1 SGHNT and CDR2 YYREEE (reference sequence). The ends were cut back, 0 bases at V and 5 bases at J, with 11 bases in the middle. CDR3 sequence: CASSLDRETTGELFF. DNA of the CDR3: TGTGCCAGCAGCTTGGACAGGGAGACAACCGGGGAGCTGTTTTTT.

This chain uses TRBV5-1 with TRBJ2-2; 11 bases match TRBD2. V dropped 0 bases and J dropped 6; count of bases not matched to a gene: 4. The CDR3 is 16 amino acids. The V gene's germline CDR1 is SGHRS and CDR2 YFSETQ. This chain's CDR3 is CASSLASGGISGELFF. As DNA, the CDR3 is TGCGCCAGCAGCTTGGCTAGCGGGGGGATCTCCGGGGAGCTGTTTTTT.

The chain carries TRBV29-1 and TRBJ2-1, with TRBD2 matching over 8 bases. CDR1 SQVTM and CDR2 ANQGSEA come from the germline V gene. The CDR3 is 16 amino acids. The ends lost 0 bases at V and 8 bases at J; junction bases unmatched: 12. The chain's CDR3 is CSVEDSRGGNGDEQFF. The CDR3 nucleotides read TGCAGCGTTGAAGATTCTCGGGGGGGGAATGGCGATGAGCAGTTCTTC.

The gene calls are TRBV7-2 and TRBJ2-1; the match to TRBD1 covers 10 bases. Germline CDR1 reads SGHTA; CDR2 reads FQGNSA. Germline trimming cut 7 bases from V and 4 bases from J; bases unmatched to any gene: 7. This CDR3 is built from 15 residues. CDR3 coding DNA: TGTGCCAGCAAACCGGGACAGGGGTCGTACAATGAGCAGTTCTTC. This encodes CASKPGQGSYNEQFF.

The table lists this clone with a few counts. The chain employs TRBV4-1 and TRBJ2-6; D gene uncertain. V lost 0 bases, J lost 0 bases, and 12 bases lay in between. The CDR3 has 18 amino acids. Germline loops: CDR1 MGHRA, CDR2 YSYEKL. CDR3 sequence: CASSQDAPLYSGANVLTF. DNA for the CDR3: TGCGCCAGCAGCCAAGATGCTCCACTGTACTCTGGGGCCAACGTCCTGACTTTC.

This clone occurred once. The same CDR3 is also encoded by other DNA sequences in this sample. V is TRBV9 and J is TRBJ1-1; D gene unclear. The germline gives CDR1 SGDLS, CDR2 YYNGEE. Trimming left V 0 bases short and J 4 bases short, with 7 bases between. This CDR3 has 13 amino acids. The CDR3: CASSVAGSTEAFF. The CDR3 region has the DNA TGTGCCAGCAGCGTAGCTGGGAGCACTGAAGCTTTCTTT.

The rearrangement joins TRBV6-1 to TRBJ2-3; D is undetermined. Between the trimmed V and J ends, which lost 2 bases and 3 bases, there was a span of 6 bases. Germline CDR1 reads MNHNS; CDR2 reads SASEGT. The CDR3 extends over 13 amino acids. The CDR3 loop reads CASSEQQTDTQYF. Here the CDR3 DNA reads TGTGCCAGCAGTGAACAACAAACAGATACGCAGTATTTT.

V gene TRBV29-1 combines with J gene TRBJ1-1, with TRBD1 as a possible D gene (6 bases). Germline CDR1 and CDR2: SQVTM and ANQGSEA. CDR3 size: 13 residues. Deletions cut 7 bases from V and 0 bases from J, with 12 bases between. The CDR3 here is CSGRGRMNTEAFF. DNA of the CDR3: TGCAGCGGGAGGGGGAGGATGAACACTGAAGCTTTCTTT.

Notes on this clone: The junction shows a germline mismatch at one end, possibly a read error. The same CDR3 is also encoded by other DNA sequences in this sample. The rearrangement joins TRBV7-3 to TRBJ1-1, with unresolved D. Looked up from germline, CDR1 is SGHTA and CDR2 is FQGTGA. The CDR3 runs to 14 residues. CDR3 region: CASSLKSDHTEAFF. As DNA, the CDR3 is TGTGCTAGCAGCTTAAAATCCGATCACACTGAAGCTTTCTTT. Drawing the rest from reference TRBV7-3 and TRBJ1-1, the complete variable domain is GAGVSQTPSNKVTEKGKYVELRCDPISGHTALYWYRQSLGQGPEFLIYFQGTGAADDSGLPNDRFFAVRPEGSVSTLKIQRTERGDSAVYLCASSLKSDHTEAFFGQGTRLTVV.

The chain employs TRBV7-2 and TRBJ2-1, with no clear D. CDR1 is SGHTA and CDR2 is FQGNSA in the germline V gene. CDR3 length equals 13 residues. V shed 3 bases and J shed 8 bases, with 11 bases lying between them. CDR3 residues: CASSFFFPDEQFF. The DNA of the CDR3 is TGTGCCAGCAGCTTTTTTTTTCCGGATGAGCAGTTCTTC.

The J gene is TRBJ2-7, the V gene TRBV19; a possible D gene is TRBD2 (5 bases). The CDR3 runs to 15 residues. The V gene lost 6 bases and the J gene lost 7 bases, with 22 bases spanning the gap. Germline V gene lookup returns CDR1 LNHDA and CDR2 SQIVND (reference sequence). Here the CDR3 reads CASSLGGMRAREQYF. In DNA form, the CDR3 reads TGTGCCAGTAGCTTGGGCGGCATGAGGGCTCGGGAGCAGTACTTC.

This chain links TRBV7-3 with TRBJ1-3; 7 bases align to TRBD1. This CDR3 comprises 13 residues. J gave up 4 bases and V 8 bases, and 5 bases lay outside the gene matches. CDR1 is SGHTA and CDR2 is FQGTGA in the germline V gene. The CDR3 region is CASSRDSGNTIYF. CDR3 DNA sequence: TGTGCCAGCTCCCGGGACAGCGGAAACACCATATATTTT.

J is TRBJ2-2 and V is TRBV11-2; the D gene is possibly TRBD2 (5 bases). Germline lookup yields CDR1 SGHAT and CDR2 FQNNGV. Trimming pared 1 base from V and 4 bases from J, leaving 13 bases between. The CDR3 runs to 16 residues. In DNA, the CDR3 is TGTGCCAGCAGCTTAGGGCTAGCAGCCCTCACCGGGGAGCTGTTTTTT. Its translation is CASSLGLAALTGELFF.